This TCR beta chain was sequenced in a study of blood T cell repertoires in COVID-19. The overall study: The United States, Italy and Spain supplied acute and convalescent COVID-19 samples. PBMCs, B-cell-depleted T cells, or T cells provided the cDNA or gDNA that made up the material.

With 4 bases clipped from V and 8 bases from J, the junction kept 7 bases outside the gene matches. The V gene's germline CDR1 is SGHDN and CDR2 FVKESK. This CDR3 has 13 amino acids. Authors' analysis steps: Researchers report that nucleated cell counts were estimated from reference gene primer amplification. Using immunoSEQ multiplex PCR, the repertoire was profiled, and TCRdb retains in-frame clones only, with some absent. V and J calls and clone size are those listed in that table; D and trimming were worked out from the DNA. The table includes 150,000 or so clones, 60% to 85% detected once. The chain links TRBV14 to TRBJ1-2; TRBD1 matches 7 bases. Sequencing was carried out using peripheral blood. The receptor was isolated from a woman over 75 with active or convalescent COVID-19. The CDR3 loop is CASSLNRGGGYTF. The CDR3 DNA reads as TGTGCCAGCAGCCTCAACAGGGGAGGAGGCTACACCTTC.